A selection of T cell receptor beta chains follows, all from one sample in a study of cytomegalovirus exposure and HLA in healthy donors. This table comes from immunoSEQ multiplex PCR, and its TCRdb copy is limited to in-frame clones, with some not included. Its listing shows under 130,000 clones. Sample: PBMCs. The receptor set was obtained from a man aged 35 to 55 in good health and CMV-seronegative. Each CDR3 is given with its conserved first and last residue. A D gene is named only where the DNA matches it firmly.

D | J | V | CDR3 | DNA
TRBD1 | TRBJ1-1 | TRBV18 | CASSPRTGWGTEAFF | TGTGCCAGCTCACCAAGGACAGGGTGGGGCACTGAAGCTTTCTTT
- | TRBJ1-3 | TRBV18 | CASSPMSGSGNTIYF | TGTGCCAGCTCACCAATGAGCGGCTCTGGAAACACCATATATTTT
TRBD2 | TRBJ2-7 | TRBV2 | CASRTGLASNEQYF | TGTGCCAGCAGAACGGGACTAGCGAGCAACGAGCAGTACTTC
- | TRBJ1-5 | TRBV6-7 | CASSSIPSGNQPQHF | TGTGCCAGCAGTTCTATCCCATCGGGGAATCAGCCCCAGCATTTT
TRBD2 | TRBJ2-2 | TRBV7-2 | CASSLRLSGENTGELFF | TGTGCCAGCAGCTTGCGACTTAGCGGGGAAAACACCGGGGAGCTGTTTTTT
- | TRBJ2-1 | TRBV6-5 | CASSYGTHYNEQFF | TGTGCCAGCAGTTACGGGACTCATTACAATGAGCAGTTCTTC
TRBD1 | TRBJ2-5 | TRBV9 | CASSVGRQGHQETQYF | TGTGCCAGCAGCGTAGGGAGACAGGGGCACCAAGAGACCCAGTACTTC
- | TRBJ2-1 | TRBV2 | CASRKTSTSYNEQFF | TGTGCCAGCAGGAAGACTAGTACCTCCTACAATGAGCAGTTCTTC
- | TRBJ1-2 | TRBV2 | CASSEARAGDGYTF | TGTGCCAGCAGTGAAGCGCGGGCAGGGGATGGCTACACCTTC
TRBD1 | TRBJ1-3 | TRBV6-5 | CASRLNRGTGNTIYF | TGTGCCAGCAGACTAAACAGGGGAACTGGAAACACCATATATTTT
TRBD2 | TRBJ2-1 | TRBV2 | CASSGTSGNYNEQFF | TGTGCCAGCAGCGGGACTAGCGGGAACTACAATGAGCAGTTCTTC
- | TRBJ2-7 | TRBV6-5 | CASSYGPLRLEQYF | TGTGCCAGCAGTTACGGGCCACTCCGGTTAGAGCAGTACTTC
- | TRBJ1-1 | TRBV2 | CASTVGNTEAFF | TGTGCCAGCACCGTCGGGAACACTGAAGCTTTCTTT
- | TRBJ1-1 | TRBV5-5 | CASSLALAPNTEAFF | TGTGCCAGCAGCTTGGCCTTAGCACCGAACACTGAAGCTTTCTTT
TRBD2 | TRBJ2-7 | TRBV14 | CASSQELARAYEQYF | TGTGCCAGCAGCCAAGAACTAGCGCGAGCCTACGAGCAGTACTTC
TRBD2 | TRBJ2-7 | TRBV7-2 | CASSLSPGGYEQYF | TGTGCCAGCAGCTTATCGCCCGGGGGGTATGAGCAGTACTTC
- | TRBJ1-2 | TRBV6-6 | CASSYGQLYGYTF | TGTGCCAGCAGTTACGGGCAGCTCTATGGCTACACCTTC
TRBD1 | TRBJ1-2 | TRBV2 | CASSLTGNYGYTF | TGTGCCAGCAGCTTGACAGGGAACTATGGCTACACCTTC